The 20 T cell receptor beta chains in this list originate from one sample, sequenced in a study of blood T cell repertoires in COVID-19 (dated by TCRdb to the early 2020s). Libraries were constructed by the immunoSEQ multiplex PCR assay. The table was pulled from immuneACCESS by TCRdb, which kept in-frame rearrangements only. Such tables lose some clones; where checked, under half of the loss comes from unresolved V genes, and the rest has no known cause. The sample includes approximately 380,000 clones, with 90% to 95% observed a single time. Of the sample, roughly 0.86% is held by the ten largest clones. The sequenced sample consisted of PBMCs or T cells enriched from blood (not recorded which). The receptors here all came from a woman aged 40 to 50 who had been exposed to COVID-19.

The rearrangement links TRBV19 to TRBJ2-2; perhaps TRBD1 as D (6 bases). Trimming removed 3 bases at V and 1 base at J, with 12 bases between. The germline V gene has CDR1 LNHDA and CDR2 SQIVND (reference sequence). The CDR3 covers 16 residues. Written as DNA, the CDR3 is TGTGCCAGTAGTATTGCTACAGGGCGGAACACCGGGGAGCTGTTTTTT. It is translated as CASSIATGRNTGELFF.

This chain links TRBV27 with TRBJ2-2, with 7 nucleotides matching TRBD2. V gave up 2 bases and J gave up 11 bases; unmatched junction bases: 14. CDR3 length: 16 residues. Germline V gives CDR1 MNHEY, CDR2 SMNVEV (reference sequence). This CDR3 reads CASSLIMRRGSSELFF. CDR3 in DNA: TGTGCCAGCAGTTTAATTATGAGGCGGGGGAGTAGCGAGCTGTTTTTT.

This chain uses TRBV12-3 or TRBV12-4 with TRBJ2-7; 7 nucleotides line up with TRBD2. The length of the CDR3 is 13 residues. The J segment lost 6 bases and the V segment lost 6 bases, leaving 8 bases of the junction unmatched. CDR3 in amino acids: CASSQIGGGEQYF. The CDR3 nucleotides read TGTGCCAGCAGCCAAATTGGGGGGGGCGAGCAGTACTTC.

The chain is built from TRBV12-3 or TRBV12-4 and TRBJ2-1, with D possibly being TRBD1 (6 bases). Trimming removed 5 bases at V and 6 bases at J, with 11 bases between. The CDR3 runs 13 residues. The CDR3 region is CASSPTGFNEQFF. In DNA form, the CDR3 reads TGTGCCAGCAGTCCTACAGGGTTCAATGAGCAGTTCTTC.

This chain uses TRBV23-1 with TRBJ1-6; 10 positions agree with TRBD1. TRBV23-1 is filed as an ORF, its function uncertain. The trim removed 4 bases at V and 7 bases at J, leaving 10 bases unmatched. The CDR3 has 17 residues. The CDR3 DNA sequence: TGCGCCAGCAGTCTACATCGGGACAGGGGTAAGAATTCACCCCTCCACTTT. Its protein product is CASSLHRDRGKNSPLHF.

This chain links TRBV4-1 with TRBJ2-5; possible D gene TRBD2, 6 bases. Trimming stripped 7 bases from V and 1 base from J, with 25 bases between. The germline V gene encodes CDR1 MGHRA and CDR2 YSYEKL. This CDR3 has 18 residues. The CDR3 bases are TGCGCCAGCACCCGACGACTCGGCGGGACGTTGGTCCAAGAGACCCAGTACTTC. It is translated as CASTRRLGGTLVQETQYF.

The V and J genes are TRBV12-3 or TRBV12-4 and TRBJ1-1, with a tentative D call TRBD1 (6 bases). Trimming took off 8 bases at V and 1 base at J, with 8 bases between the two ends. This CDR3 has 12 residues. The CDR3 loop reads CASGTPNTEAFF. In nucleotides, the CDR3 is TGTGCCAGCGGGACACCGAACACTGAAGCTTTCTTT.

The chain combines TRBV3-1 (or the pseudogene TRBV3-2) with TRBJ2-2; D is unclear. Trimming cost V 1 base and J 5 bases, with 8 bases left between them. From germline, CDR1 is LGHDT and CDR2 YNNKEL (reference sequence). This CDR3 spans 14 amino acids. The CDR3 nucleotides are TGTGCCAGCAGCCAAGCCCTATATACCGGGGAGCTGTTTTTT. Residues: CASSQALYTGELFF.

The genes are TRBV19 and TRBJ1-2; D gene unclear. Trimming cost V 0 bases and J 8 bases, with 13 bases left between them. Germline CDR1 LNHDA, CDR2 SQIVND (reference sequence). This CDR3 is 14 amino acids long. The CDR3 reads CASSIDRQSGGYTF. The CDR3 DNA is TGTGCCAGTAGTATAGATCGGCAATCCGGGGGCTACACCTTC.

The rearrangement uses TRBV11-3 and TRBJ1-1; D is possibly TRBD1 (6 bases). The CDR3 runs 15 residues. The germline CDR1 and CDR2 sequences are SGHNT and YENEEA. With 1 base removed from V and 5 bases from J, the gap between germline ends came to 14 bases. CDR3 in amino acids: CASSLAIGTLTEAFF. DNA of the CDR3: TGTGCCAGCAGCTTAGCGATCGGGACATTAACTGAAGCTTTCTTT.

The chain links TRBV19 to TRBJ1-6; D is unresolved. CDR3 length equals 16 residues. Germline CDR1 is LNHDA and CDR2 is SQIVND (reference sequence). V dropped 7 bases and J dropped 7 bases, with 20 bases sitting between them. For the CDR3, the DNA is TGTGCCAGTACCACAAGAACGGGGTTTGGCAATTCACCCCTCCACTTT. This sequence encodes CASTTRTGFGNSPLHF.

This chain joins TRBV6-2 or TRBV6-3 and TRBJ1-2, with D possibly being TRBD1 (5 bases). V was cut by 6 bases and J by 6 bases, with 14 bases left in between. The CDR3 extends over 13 amino acids. The germline CDR1 and CDR2 sequences are MNHEY and SVGEGT. The CDR3 sequence is CASSPDSIHGYTF. Here the CDR3 DNA reads TGTGCCAGCAGCCCAGACAGCATTCATGGCTACACCTTC.

The rearrangement links TRBV6-5 to TRBJ1-5; 7 bases match TRBD1. The CDR3 consists of 13 residues. Germline CDR1 MNHEY, CDR2 SVGAGI. V lost 6 bases to trimming and J lost 4 bases; unmatched junction nucleotides: 3. The CDR3: CASRDRSNQPQHF. For the CDR3, the DNA is TGTGCCAGCAGGGACAGGTCTAATCAGCCCCAGCATTTT.

V usage is TRBV3-1 (or the pseudogene TRBV3-2) and J usage is TRBJ2-7; TRBD2 matches at 10 bases. The CDR3 extends over 15 amino acids. J gave up 5 bases and V 7 bases, and 11 bases lay outside the gene matches. Germline CDR1 and CDR2: LGHDT and YNNKEL (reference sequence). CDR3 protein: CASTFGASGSNEQYF. DNA for the CDR3: TGTGCCAGCACCTTCGGGGCTAGCGGGAGCAACGAGCAGTACTTC.

V usage is TRBV5-1 and J usage is TRBJ2-7; 13 bases line up with TRBD2. J gave up 5 bases and V 4 bases, and 6 bases lay outside the gene matches. The CDR3 totals 15 residues. CDR1 and CDR2 from the germline V gene are SGHRS and YFSETQ. DNA of the CDR3: TGCGCCAGCAGCACCGGACTAGCGGGGGTGGACGAGCAGTACTTC. This sequence encodes CASSTGLAGVDEQYF.

The chain couples TRBV5-1 to TRBJ2-1, with TRBD1 identical over 8 bases. The CDR3 has 15 residues. Looked up from germline, CDR1 is SGHRS and CDR2 is YFSETQ. The V gene end was trimmed by 0 bases and the J gene end by 7 bases; junction bases not matched to a gene: 6. As DNA, the CDR3 is TGCGCCAGCAGCTTGGGTGGACAGGGAAATAATGAGCAGTTCTTC. Translating it yields CASSLGGQGNNEQFF.

This clone showed up just a few times. The chain is built from TRBV4-1 and TRBJ1-2, with 7 positions matching TRBD1. Germline V lookup: CDR1 MGHRA, CDR2 YSYEKL. CDR3 length: 15 residues. Germline trimming cut 1 base from V and 8 bases from J; bases unmatched to any gene: 10. CDR3 in DNA: TGCGCCAGCAGCCAAGCGGCAGGGGGATCGGGAGGCTACACCTTC. This gives the protein CASSQAAGGSGGYTF.

V gene TRBV9 combines with J gene TRBJ1-5; D not certain. The germline V gene has CDR1 SGDLS and CDR2 YYNGEE. The CDR3 spans 14 residues. V dropped 3 bases and J dropped 5 bases, with 12 bases sitting between them. CDR3 sequence (DNA): TGTGCCAGCAGCGGTAGCCCCCCCCATCAGCCCCAGCATTTT. Amino acids: CASSGSPPHQPQHF. Full variable domain (remainder filled in from reference TRBV9 and TRBJ1-5): DSGVTQTPKHLITATGQRVTLRCSPRSGDLSVYWYQQSLDQGLQFLIQYYNGEERAKGNILERFSAQQFPDLHSELNLSSLELGDSALYFCASSGSPPHQPQHFGDGTRLSIL.

The CDR3 DNA sequence: TGTGCCAGCAGCCCGAGGGACAGGTACACTGAAGCTTTCTTT. Protein sequence: CASSPRDRYTEAFF. The chain uses TRBV5-4 and TRBJ1-1; 8 bases map to TRBD1. The CDR3 covers 14 residues. With V trimmed by 4 bases and J by 3 bases, 5 bases remained unmatched. The germline V gene encodes CDR1 SGHNT and CDR2 YYREEE (reference sequence).

V gene TRBV5-4 combines with J gene TRBJ1-2; D is perhaps TRBD1 (6 bases). The V gene lost 4 bases and the J gene lost 3 bases, with 19 bases spanning the gap. Germline V gene lookup returns CDR1 SGHNT and CDR2 YYREEE (reference sequence). The CDR3 has 16 residues. CDR3 DNA: TGTGCCAGCAGCCCGGGTTCTGGGGGCATTGACTATGGCTACACCTTC. It encodes CASSPGSGGIDYGYTF.